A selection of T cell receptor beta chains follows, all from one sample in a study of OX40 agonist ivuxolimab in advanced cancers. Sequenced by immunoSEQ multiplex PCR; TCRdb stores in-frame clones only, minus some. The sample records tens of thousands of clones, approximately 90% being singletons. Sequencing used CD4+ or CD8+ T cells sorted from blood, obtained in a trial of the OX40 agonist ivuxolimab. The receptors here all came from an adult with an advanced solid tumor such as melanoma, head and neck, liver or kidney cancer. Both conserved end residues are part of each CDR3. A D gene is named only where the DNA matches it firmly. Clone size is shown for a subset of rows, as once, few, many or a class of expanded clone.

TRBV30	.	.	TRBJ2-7	TGTGCCTGGAGCCCGGGACCAAACTACGAGCAGTACTTC	CAWSPGPNYEQYF
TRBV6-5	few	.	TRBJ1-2	TGTGCCAGCAGTTCAGGGACTAACTATGGCTACACCTTC	CASSSGTNYGYTF
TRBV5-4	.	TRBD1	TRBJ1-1	TGTGCCAGCAGCTACGACAGGGGCCTGAACACTGAAGCTTTCTTT	CASSYDRGLNTEAFF
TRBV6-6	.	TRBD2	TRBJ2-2	TGTGCCAGCAGTACGCCGGGACTAGGAGTCACCGGGGAGCTGTTTTTT	CASSTPGLGVTGELFF
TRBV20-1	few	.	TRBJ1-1	TGCAGTGCTAGAGAGCACACTGAAGCTTTCTTT	CSAREHTEAFF
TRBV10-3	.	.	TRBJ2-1	TGTGCCATCAGTGATTTAGGATCATCGTCCTCCTACAATGAGCAGTTCTTC	CAISDLGSSSSYNEQFF
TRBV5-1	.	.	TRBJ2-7	TGCGCCAGCAGCTTGGCTCCCACTTACGAGCAGTACTTC	CASSLAPTYEQYF
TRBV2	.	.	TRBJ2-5	TGTGCCAGCAAGGGTAGGAACCAAGAGACCCAGTACTTC	CASKGRNQETQYF
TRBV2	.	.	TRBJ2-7	TGTGCCAGCAGTGAATGGGGCGGGCCGACCTACGAGCAGTACTTC	CASSEWGGPTYEQYF
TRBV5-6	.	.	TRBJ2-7	TGTGCCAGCAGCTTGACTAGCCACGAGCAGTACTTC	CASSLTSHEQYF
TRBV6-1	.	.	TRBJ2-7	TGTGCCAGCAGTGGTACCAGGGCCTCCTACGAGCAGTACTTC	CASSGTRASYEQYF
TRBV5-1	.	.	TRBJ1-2	TGCGCCAGCAGCTTGGGCGGGACGAACTATGGCTACACCTTC	CASSLGGTNYGYTF
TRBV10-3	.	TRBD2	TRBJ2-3	TGTGCCATCAGTGTTCCGACTAGCGGGAAATCCACAGATACGCAGTATTTT	CAISVPTSGKSTDTQYF
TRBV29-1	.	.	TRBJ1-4	TGCAGCGTTGAAGATGAGGGGGTTGGCGAAAAACTGTTTTTT	CSVEDEGVGEKLFF
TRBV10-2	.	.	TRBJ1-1	TGCGCCAGCAGTGACCCCTCCCAAACAGGGAACACTGAAGCTTTCTTT	CASSDPSQTGNTEAFF
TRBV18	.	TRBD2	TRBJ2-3	TGTGCCAGCTCACCACTTACTAGCGGTGCATCGGGTACGCAGTATTTT	CASSPLTSGASGTQYF
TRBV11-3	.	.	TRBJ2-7	TGTGCCAGCAGCCTTACAGTTTCCTACGAGCAGTACTTC	CASSLTVSYEQYF
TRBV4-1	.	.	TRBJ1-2	TGCGCCAGCAGCCAAGAGGCCGGGTACGACTATGGCTACACCTTC	CASSQEAGYDYGYTF
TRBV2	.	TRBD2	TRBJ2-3	TGTGCCAGCAGTGAGGGAGGGCTAGCGGGAGCAGATACGCAGTATTTT	CASSEGGLAGADTQYF
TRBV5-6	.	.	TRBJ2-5	TGTGCCAGCAGCGTGCCAGGGTCGGGCCAAGAGACCCAGTACTTC	CASSVPGSGQETQYF
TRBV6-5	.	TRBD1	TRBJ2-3	TGTGCCAGCAGTTACTCGCCTCCAGGGGGAACAGATACGCAGTATTTT	CASSYSPPGGTDTQYF
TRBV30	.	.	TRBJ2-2	TGTGCCTGGAGTAGACTCACCGGGGAGCTGTTTTTT	CAWSRLTGELFF
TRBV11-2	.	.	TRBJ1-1	TGTGCCAGCAGCTTAGGAGTCCGCACTGAAGCTTTCTTT	CASSLGVRTEAFF
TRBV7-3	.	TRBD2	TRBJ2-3	TGTGCCAGCAGCCGACTAGCGTCTAGCACAGATACGCAGTATTTT	CASSRLASSTDTQYF
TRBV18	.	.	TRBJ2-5	TGTGCCAGCTCACCACCTTCCCCCAACCAAGAGACCCAGTACTTC	CASSPPSPNQETQYF
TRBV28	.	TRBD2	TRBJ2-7	TGTGCCAGTGTTACTAGCGGGACTACCTACGAGCAGTACTTC	CASVTSGTTYEQYF
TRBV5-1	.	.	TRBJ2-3	TGCGCCAGCAGCTGGCGGGACCCCGATACAGATACGCAGTATTTT	CASSWRDPDTDTQYF
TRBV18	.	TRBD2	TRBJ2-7	TGTGCCAGCTCACGTTTAGGCGGGGGTAGCTCCTACGAGCAGTACTTC	CASSRLGGGSSYEQYF
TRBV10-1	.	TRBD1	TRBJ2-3	TGCGCCAGCAGTCCCGGGACAGGGGCCACAGATACGCAGTATTTT	CASSPGTGATDTQYF
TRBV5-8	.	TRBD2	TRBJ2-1	TGTGCCAGCAGGCGGCCGGGACTAGTATACAATGAGCAGTTCTTC	CASRRPGLVYNEQFF
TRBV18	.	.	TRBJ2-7	TGTGCCAGCTCACCGCCAGGAGGCTACGAGCAGTACTTC	CASSPPGGYEQYF
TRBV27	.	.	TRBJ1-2	TGTGCCAGCAGCCTGATAGGTGGGACCTATGGCTACACCTTC	CASSLIGGTYGYTF
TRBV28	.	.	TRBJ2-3	TGTGCCAGCAGTGTGCCTAGCGATACAGATACGCAGTATTTT	CASSVPSDTDTQYF
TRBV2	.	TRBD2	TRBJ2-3	TGTGCCAGCAAACGACTAGCGGGAGGTCCAGATACGCAGTATTTT	CASKRLAGGPDTQYF
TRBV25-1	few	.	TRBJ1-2	TGTGCCAGCAGTGAATCGGGTTTCACCTTC	CASSESGFTF
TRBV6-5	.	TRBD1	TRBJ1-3	TGTGCCAGCAGTTCCCCGACAGGGGAAGGAAACACCATATATTTT	CASSSPTGEGNTIYF
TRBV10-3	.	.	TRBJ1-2	TGTGCCATCAGCACCGGCAACTATGGCTACACCTTC	CAISTGNYGYTF
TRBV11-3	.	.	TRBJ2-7	TGTGCCAGCAGCCGGGACGGGGGCCCCTACGAGCAGTACTTC	CASSRDGGPYEQYF
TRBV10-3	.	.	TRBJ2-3	TGTGCCATCAGTCGGTTGGGGGTAGATACGCAGTATTTT	CAISRLGVDTQYF
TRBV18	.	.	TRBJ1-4	TGTGCCAGCTCGCGTGGAAACGAAAAACTGTTTTTT	CASSRGNEKLFF
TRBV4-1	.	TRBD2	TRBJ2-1	TGCGCCAGCAGTCAAACCACCCTAGCGGGAGTGTGCAATGAGCAGTTCTTC	CASSQTTLAGVCNEQFF
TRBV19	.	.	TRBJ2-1	TGTGCCAGTAGTATTTCTCTGGGGCCGTACAATGAGCAGTTCTTC	CASSISLGPYNEQFF
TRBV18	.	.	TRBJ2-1	TGTGCCAGCTCACCGCAAGGTTACAATGAGCAGTTCTTC	CASSPQGYNEQFF
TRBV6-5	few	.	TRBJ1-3	TGTGCCAGCAGTTACTCGAGATCGTCAGTCGGAAACACCATATATTTT	CASSYSRSSVGNTIYF
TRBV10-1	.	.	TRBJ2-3	TGCGCCAGCAGCCGGACAGAAACAGATACGCAGTATTTT	CASSRTETDTQYF
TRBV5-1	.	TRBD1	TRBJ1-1	TGCGCCAGCCAAGGACAGGCGAACACTGAAGCTTTCTTT	CASQGQANTEAFF
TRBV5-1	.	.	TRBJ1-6	TGCGCCAGCAGCAGCTCCGGAACAGACTTTTCACCCCTCCACTTT	CASSSSGTDFSPLHF
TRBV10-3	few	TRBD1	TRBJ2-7	TGTGCCATCAGTGATCCCGGGACAGGGATTTATGAGCAGTACTTC	CAISDPGTGIYEQYF
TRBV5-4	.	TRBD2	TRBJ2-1	TGTGCCAGCAGTCCCCCCCCGGGAGGGGTCAATGAGCAGTTCTTC	CASSPPPGGVNEQFF
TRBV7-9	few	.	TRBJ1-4	TGTGCCAGTGGTGGGGAAAAACTGTTTTTT	CASGGEKLFF
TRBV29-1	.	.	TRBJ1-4	TGCAGCGCCGCCCCCGGAGGGCATGAAAAACTGTTTTTT	CSAAPGGHEKLFF
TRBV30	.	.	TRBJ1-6	TGTGCCTGGAGTGTACCTGGGTCGGGTTCACCCCTCCACTTT	CAWSVPGSGSPLHF
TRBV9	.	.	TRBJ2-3	TGTGCCAGCAGCGTAAGGGCCTGGGGCACAGATACGCAGTATTTT	CASSVRAWGTDTQYF
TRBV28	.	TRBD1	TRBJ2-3	TGTGCCAGCAGTTCACTGATAATTCGGGACAGGACAACAGATACGCAGTATTTT	CASSSLIIRDRTTDTQYF